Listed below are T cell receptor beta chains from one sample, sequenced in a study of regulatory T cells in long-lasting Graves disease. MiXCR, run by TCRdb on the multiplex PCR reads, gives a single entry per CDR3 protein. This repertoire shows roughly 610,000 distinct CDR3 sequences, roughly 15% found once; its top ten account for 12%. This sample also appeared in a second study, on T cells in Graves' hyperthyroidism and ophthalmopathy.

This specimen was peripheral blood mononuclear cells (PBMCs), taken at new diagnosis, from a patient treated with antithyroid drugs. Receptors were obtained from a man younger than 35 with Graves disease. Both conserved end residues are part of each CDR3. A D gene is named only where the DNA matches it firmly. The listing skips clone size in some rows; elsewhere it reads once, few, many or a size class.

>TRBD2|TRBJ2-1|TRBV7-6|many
TGTGCCAGCAGCTACGAGCGGGAGGGCCGTCCAAATGAGCAGTTCTTC
CASSYEREGRPNEQFF
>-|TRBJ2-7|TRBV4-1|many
TGCGCCAGCAGTCCGGGACAAAACTCCTACGAGCAGTACTTC
CASSPGQNSYEQYF
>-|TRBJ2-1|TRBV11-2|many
TGTGCCAGCAGCTTAACGGCGGGAAACAATGAGCAGTTCTTC
CASSLTAGNNEQFF
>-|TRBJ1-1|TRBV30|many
TGTGCCTGGAGTGTACAGGGCTACACTGAAGCTTTCTTT
CAWSVQGYTEAFF
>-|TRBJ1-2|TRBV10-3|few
TGTGCCATCAGTTTTGGCAGGGGAGGCGACCGGTACGGCTACACCTTC
CAISFGRGGDRYGYTF
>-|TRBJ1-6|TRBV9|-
TGTGCCAGCAGCGTAGCAGATAATTCACCCCTCCACTTT
CASSVADNSPLHF
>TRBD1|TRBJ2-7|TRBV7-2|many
TGTGCCAGCAGCGTTACAGGGGTCACGCCCTACGAGCAGTACTTC
CASSVTGVTPYEQYF
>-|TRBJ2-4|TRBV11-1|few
TGTGCCAGCAGCTCCCGGGACCGAAAAAACATTCAGTACTTC
CASSSRDRKNIQYF
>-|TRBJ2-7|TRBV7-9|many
TGTGCCAGCAGCTCGGCCCCCCGCTACGAGCAGTACTTC
CASSSAPRYEQYF
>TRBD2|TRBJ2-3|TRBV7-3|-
TGTGCCAGCAGCTTAACGGGTCTAGCGGGGTCCACAGATACGCAGTATTTT
CASSLTGLAGSTDTQYF
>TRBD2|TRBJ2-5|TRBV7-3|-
TGTGCCAGCAGCTTATGGTCTAGCGGAGGCCCGGAGACCCAGTACTTC
CASSLWSSGGPETQYF
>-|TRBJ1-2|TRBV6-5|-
TGTGCCAGCAGTTACGGACAGCCTTACTATGGCTACACCTTC
CASSYGQPYYGYTF
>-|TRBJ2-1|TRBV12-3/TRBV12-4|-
TGTGCCAGCAGCTACTCCGGCAGCTATGGCTACAATGAGCAGTTCTTC
CASSYSGSYGYNEQFF
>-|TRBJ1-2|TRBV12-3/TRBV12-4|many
TGTGCCAGCGGGGGGGGCGAAAGCTATGGCTACACCTTC
CASGGGESYGYTF
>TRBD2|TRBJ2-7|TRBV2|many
TGTGCCAGCAGAGAAGGACTAGCGGGGAGGGGAGACTACGAGCAGTACTTC
CASREGLAGRGDYEQYF
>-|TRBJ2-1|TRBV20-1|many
TGCAGTGCCTCCGCTGGGGCAGAGCAGTTCTTC
CSASAGAEQFF
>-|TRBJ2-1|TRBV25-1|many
TGTGCCAGCAGCGCTTACAATGAGCAGTTCTTC
CASSAYNEQFF
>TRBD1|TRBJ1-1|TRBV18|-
TGTGCCAGCTCCCAACAGGGGGTCCCCGGAGCTTTCTTT
CASSQQGVPGAFF
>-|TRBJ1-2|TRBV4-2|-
TGTGCCAGCAGCCAAGCGGGGGGTTCTAACTATGGCTACACCTTC
CASSQAGGSNYGYTF
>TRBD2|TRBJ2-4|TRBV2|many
TGTGCCAGCAGCAACGGGGGGGAAAACATTCAGTACTTC
CASSNGGENIQYF
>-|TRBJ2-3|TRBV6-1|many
TGTGCCAGCATGAGGTCCGAGAATACGCAGTATTTT
CASMRSENTQYF
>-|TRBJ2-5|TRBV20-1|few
TGCAGTGCTGCTTTGGAAGGAGGAGAGACCCAGTACTTC
CSAALEGGETQYF